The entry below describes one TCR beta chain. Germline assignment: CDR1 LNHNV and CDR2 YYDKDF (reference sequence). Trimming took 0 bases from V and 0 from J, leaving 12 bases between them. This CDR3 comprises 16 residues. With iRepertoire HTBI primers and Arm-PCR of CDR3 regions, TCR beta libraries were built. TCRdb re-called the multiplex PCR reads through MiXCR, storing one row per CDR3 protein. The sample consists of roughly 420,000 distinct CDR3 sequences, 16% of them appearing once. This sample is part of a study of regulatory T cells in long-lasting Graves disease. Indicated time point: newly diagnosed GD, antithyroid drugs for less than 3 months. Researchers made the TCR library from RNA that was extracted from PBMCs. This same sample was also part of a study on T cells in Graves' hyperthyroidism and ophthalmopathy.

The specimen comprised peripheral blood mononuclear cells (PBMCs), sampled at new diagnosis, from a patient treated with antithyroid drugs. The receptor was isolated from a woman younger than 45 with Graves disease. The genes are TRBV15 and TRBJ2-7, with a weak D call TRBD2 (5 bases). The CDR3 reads CATSRDGRRNSYEQYF. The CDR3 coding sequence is TGTGCCACCAGCAGAGATGGAAGGAGGAACTCCTACGAGCAGTACTTC.